The T cell receptor beta chain described here comes from a study of regulatory T cells in long-lasting Graves disease. Time point indicated: newly diagnosed GD, antithyroid drugs for less than 3 months. PBMC RNA was the source of the TCR library. Between the trimmed V and J ends, which lost 1 base and 14 bases, there was a span of 15 bases. CDR1 is MNHNS, CDR2 SASEGT, per germline. There are 13 residues in the CDR3. Building of the TCR beta libraries involved iRepertoire HTBI primers and Arm-PCR of CDR3 regions. TCRdb fed the multiplex PCR reads into MiXCR, producing one record per CDR3 protein. Of a few hundred thousand distinct CDR3 sequences listed, about 12% are singletons. Many counts were recorded for this clonotype. These data also featured in a second study, about T cells in Graves' hyperthyroidism and ophthalmopathy.

The TCR sequence derives from a woman between 18 and 29 years old with Graves disease. The chain recombines TRBV6-1 with TRBJ2-1; D gene unclear. The sequencing here drew on peripheral blood mononuclear cells (PBMCs), taken at new diagnosis, from a patient treated with antithyroid drugs. The CDR3 nucleotides read TGTGCCAGCAGTGAAGTGTCCGGTCTTGGGGAGTTCTTC. Protein product: CASSEVSGLGEFF.